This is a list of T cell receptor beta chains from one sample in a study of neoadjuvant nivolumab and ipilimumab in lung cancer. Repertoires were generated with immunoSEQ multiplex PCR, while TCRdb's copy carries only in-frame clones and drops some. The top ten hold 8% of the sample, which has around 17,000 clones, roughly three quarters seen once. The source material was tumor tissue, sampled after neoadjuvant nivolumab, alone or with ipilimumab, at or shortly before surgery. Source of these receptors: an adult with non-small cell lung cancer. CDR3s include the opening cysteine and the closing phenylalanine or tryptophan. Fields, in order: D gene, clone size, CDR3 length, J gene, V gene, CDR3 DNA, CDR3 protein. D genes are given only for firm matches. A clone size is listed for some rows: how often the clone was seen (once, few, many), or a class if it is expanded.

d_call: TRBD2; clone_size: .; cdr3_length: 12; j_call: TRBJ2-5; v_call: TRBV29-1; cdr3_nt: TGCAGCGCGACTAGCGGGGGAGAGACCCAGTACTTC; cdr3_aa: CSATSGGETQYF
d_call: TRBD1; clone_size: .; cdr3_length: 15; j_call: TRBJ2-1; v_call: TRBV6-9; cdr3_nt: TGTGCCAGCAGTCTCCCCGGACAGGGAAGCAGTGAGCAGTTCTTC; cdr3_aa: CASSLPGQGSSEQFF
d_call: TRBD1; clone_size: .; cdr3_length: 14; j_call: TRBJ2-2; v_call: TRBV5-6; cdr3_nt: TGTGCCAGCAGCTTGGGAGACAGGGCCGGGGAGCTGTTTTTT; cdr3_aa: CASSLGDRAGELFF
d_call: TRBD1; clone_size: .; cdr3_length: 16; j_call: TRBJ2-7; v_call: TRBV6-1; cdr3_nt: TGTGCCAGCAGTGACTGGACAGGTCCGGCTACCTACGAGCAGTACTTC; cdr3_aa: CASSDWTGPATYEQYF
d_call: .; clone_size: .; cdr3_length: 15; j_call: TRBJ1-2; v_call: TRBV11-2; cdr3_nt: TGTGCCAGCAGCTTAGTAGGTGGAAGGCCCAGTGGCTACACCTTC; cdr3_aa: CASSLVGGRPSGYTF
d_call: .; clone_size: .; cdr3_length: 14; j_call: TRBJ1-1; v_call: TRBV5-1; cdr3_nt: TGCGCCAGCAGCTTGGGTGGGGGAGTCACTGAAGCTTTCTTT; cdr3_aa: CASSLGGGVTEAFF
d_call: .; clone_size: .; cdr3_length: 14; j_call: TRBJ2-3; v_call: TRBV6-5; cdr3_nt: TGTGCCAGCAGTCCAGGACTTGACACAGATACGCAGTATTTT; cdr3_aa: CASSPGLDTDTQYF
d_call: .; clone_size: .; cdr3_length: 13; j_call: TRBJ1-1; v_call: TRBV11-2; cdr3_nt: TGTGCCAGCAGCTTGGGGGCCGACACTGAAGCTTTCTTT; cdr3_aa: CASSLGADTEAFF
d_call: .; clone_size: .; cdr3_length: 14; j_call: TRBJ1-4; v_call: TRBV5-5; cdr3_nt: TGTGCCAGCAGCTTGGGGACATCGAATGAAAAACTGTTTTTT; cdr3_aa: CASSLGTSNEKLFF
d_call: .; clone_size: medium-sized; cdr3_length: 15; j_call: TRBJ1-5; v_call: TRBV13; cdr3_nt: TGTGCCAGCAGCTCCCAGGCCGAGAACACGCAGCCCCAGCATTTT; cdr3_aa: CASSSQAENTQPQHF
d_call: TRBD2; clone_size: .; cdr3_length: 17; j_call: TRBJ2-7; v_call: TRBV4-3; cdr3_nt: TGCGCCAGCAGCCAAGATCGTTCGAGCGGGGGCTCCTACGAGCAGTACTTC; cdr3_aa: CASSQDRSSGGSYEQYF
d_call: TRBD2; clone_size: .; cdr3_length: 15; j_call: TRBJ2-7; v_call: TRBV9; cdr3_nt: TGTGCCAGCAGCGTAGTAGGCGGGGGGTACTACGAGCAGTACTTC; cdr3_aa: CASSVVGGGYYEQYF
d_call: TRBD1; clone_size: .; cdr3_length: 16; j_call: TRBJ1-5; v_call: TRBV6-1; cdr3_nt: TGTGCCAGCAGTGAATGGGCAGGGGGGGGCAATCAGCCCCAGCATTTT; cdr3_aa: CASSEWAGGGNQPQHF
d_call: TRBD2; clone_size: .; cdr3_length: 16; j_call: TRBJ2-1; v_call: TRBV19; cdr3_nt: TGTGCCAGTAGTTCGCGTGGCGGGGGGGCCGGGAATGAGCAGTTCTTC; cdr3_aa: CASSSRGGGAGNEQFF
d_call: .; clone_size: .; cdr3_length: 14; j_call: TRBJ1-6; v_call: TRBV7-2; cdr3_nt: TGTGCCAGCAGCTTAGACGGTTATAATTCACCCCTCCACTTT; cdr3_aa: CASSLDGYNSPLHF
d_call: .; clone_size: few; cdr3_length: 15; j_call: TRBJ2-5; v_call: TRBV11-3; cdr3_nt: TGTGCCAGCAGCTTCTGGGGAGGCATGAGGGAGACCCAGTACTTC; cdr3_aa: CASSFWGGMRETQYF
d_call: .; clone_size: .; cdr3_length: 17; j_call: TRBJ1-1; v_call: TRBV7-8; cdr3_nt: TGTGCCAGCAGCTTAGCTCGAGGAACAGGGATGTACACTGAAGCTTTCTTT; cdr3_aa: CASSLARGTGMYTEAFF
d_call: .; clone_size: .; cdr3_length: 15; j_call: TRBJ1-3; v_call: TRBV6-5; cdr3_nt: TGTGCCAGCAGCCGGACGGGCGGCTCTGGAAACACCATATATTTT; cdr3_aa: CASSRTGGSGNTIYF
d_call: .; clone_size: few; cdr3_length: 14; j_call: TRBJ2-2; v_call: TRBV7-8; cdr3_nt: TGTGCCAGCAGCTTAGTGACCCCGACCGGGGAGCTGTTTTTT; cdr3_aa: CASSLVTPTGELFF
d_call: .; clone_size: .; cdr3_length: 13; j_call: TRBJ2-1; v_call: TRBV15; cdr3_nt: TGTGCCACCGGTCCCACGTTAGTCGATGAGCAGTTCTTC; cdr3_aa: CATGPTLVDEQFF
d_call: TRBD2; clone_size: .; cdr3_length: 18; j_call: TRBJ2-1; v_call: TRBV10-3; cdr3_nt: TGTGCCATCAGTGAGTCCGGACTAGCGGGGGGTAGGTACAATGAGCAGTTCTTC; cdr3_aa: CAISESGLAGGRYNEQFF
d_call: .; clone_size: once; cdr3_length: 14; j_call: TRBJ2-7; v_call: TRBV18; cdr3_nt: TGTGCCAGCTCACCGGCAACCGCTTCCTACGAGCAGTACTTC; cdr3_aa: CASSPATASYEQYF
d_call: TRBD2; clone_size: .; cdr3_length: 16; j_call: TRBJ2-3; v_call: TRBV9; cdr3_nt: TGTGCCAGCAGCGTAGTTGGCGGGGGGGCCCCAGATACGCAGTATTTT; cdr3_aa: CASSVVGGGAPDTQYF
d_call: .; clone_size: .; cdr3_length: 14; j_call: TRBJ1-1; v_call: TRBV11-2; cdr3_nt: TGTGCCAGCAGCTTAGTGGGCAGGGCAACTGAAGCTTTCTTT; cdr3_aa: CASSLVGRATEAFF
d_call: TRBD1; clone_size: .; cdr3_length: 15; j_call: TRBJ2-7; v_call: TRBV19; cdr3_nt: TGTGCCAGTACCAAGGGCGGGACAGGCCCTCACGAGCAGTACTTC; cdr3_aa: CASTKGGTGPHEQYF
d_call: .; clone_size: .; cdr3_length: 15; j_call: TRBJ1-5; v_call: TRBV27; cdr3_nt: TGTGCCAGCAGTTTAAGGTATAGGGGCGGTCAGCCCCAGCATTTT; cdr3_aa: CASSLRYRGGQPQHF
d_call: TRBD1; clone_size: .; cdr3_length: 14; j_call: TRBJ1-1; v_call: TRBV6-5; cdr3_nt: TGTGCCAGCAGTTACGACAGGGGGAACACTGAAGCTTTCTTT; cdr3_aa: CASSYDRGNTEAFF
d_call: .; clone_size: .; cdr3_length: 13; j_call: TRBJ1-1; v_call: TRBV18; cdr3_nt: TGTGCCAGCTCACCAGGCAAGAACACTGAAGCTTTCTTT; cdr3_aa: CASSPGKNTEAFF
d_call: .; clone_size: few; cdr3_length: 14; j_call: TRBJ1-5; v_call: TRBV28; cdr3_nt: TGTGCCAGCAGTCCCCGCAGTCCTGGGCAGCCCCAGCATTTT; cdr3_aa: CASSPRSPGQPQHF
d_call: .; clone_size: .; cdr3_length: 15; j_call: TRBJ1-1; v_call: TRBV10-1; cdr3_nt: TGCGCCAGCAGTGAGTCCCGCCAGGGGCGCATTGAAGCTTTCTTT; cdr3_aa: CASSESRQGRIEAFF